This TCR beta chain was sequenced in a study of blood T cell repertoires in COVID-19. Study-level background: The United States, Italy and Spain provided the acute and convalescent COVID-19 samples. PBMCs, B-cell-depleted T cells, or T cells were the source of the cDNA or gDNA that made up the material.

As processed by the authors: Amplification with reference gene primers provided the estimates of nucleated cell counts. Sequencing used immunoSEQ multiplex PCR; TCRdb keeps in-frame clones, though not all of them. That table gives V, J and clone size, and the DNA gave D and trimming. Of some 27,000 clones detected, roughly 85% appear once; the ten largest clones hold around 15%. The ends were cut back, 3 bases at V and 6 bases at J, with 6 bases in the middle. CDR1 is MNHEY and CDR2 is SVGEGT in the germline V gene. The CDR3 consists of 11 residues. The TCR sequence derives from a human donor in a cohort sampled during active COVID-19. The gene calls are TRBV6-2 or TRBV6-3 and TRBJ2-7, with D uncertain. Material for sequencing was peripheral blood. CDR3 in DNA: TGTGCCAGCAGTTATTCGGGCGAGCAGTACTTC. It is translated as CASSYSGEQYF.